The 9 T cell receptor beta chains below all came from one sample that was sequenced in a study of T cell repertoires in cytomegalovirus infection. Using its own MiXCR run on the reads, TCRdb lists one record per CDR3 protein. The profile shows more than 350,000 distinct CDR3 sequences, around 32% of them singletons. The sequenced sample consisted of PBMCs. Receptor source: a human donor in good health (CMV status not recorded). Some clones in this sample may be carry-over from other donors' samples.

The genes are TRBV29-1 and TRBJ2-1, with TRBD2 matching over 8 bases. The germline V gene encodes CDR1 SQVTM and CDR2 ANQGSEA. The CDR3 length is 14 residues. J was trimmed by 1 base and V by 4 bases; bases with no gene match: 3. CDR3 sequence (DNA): TGCAGCGTTGTAGCGGGGACTTCCTACAATGAGCAGTTCTTC. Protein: CSVVAGTSYNEQFF.

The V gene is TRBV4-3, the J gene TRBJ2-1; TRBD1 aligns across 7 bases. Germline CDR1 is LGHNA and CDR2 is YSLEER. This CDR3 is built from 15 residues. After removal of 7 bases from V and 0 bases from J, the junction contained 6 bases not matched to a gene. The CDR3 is CASNRDSSSYNEQFF. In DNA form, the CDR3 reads TGCGCCAGCAACAGGGACAGCAGCTCCTACAATGAGCAGTTCTTC.

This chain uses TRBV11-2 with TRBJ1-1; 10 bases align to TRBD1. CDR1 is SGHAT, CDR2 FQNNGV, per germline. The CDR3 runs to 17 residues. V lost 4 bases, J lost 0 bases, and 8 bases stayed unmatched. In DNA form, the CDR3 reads TGTGCCAGCAGCTCACCGGGGGACAGGGGAATGAACACTGAAGCTTTCTTT. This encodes CASSSPGDRGMNTEAFF.

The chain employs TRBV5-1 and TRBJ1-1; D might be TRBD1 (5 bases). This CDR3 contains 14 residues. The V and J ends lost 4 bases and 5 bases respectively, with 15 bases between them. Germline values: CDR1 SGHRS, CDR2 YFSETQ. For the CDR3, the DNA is TGCGCCAGCAGCGCGAGGGGTAAGGGGACTGAAGCTTTCTTT. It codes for CASSARGKGTEAFF.

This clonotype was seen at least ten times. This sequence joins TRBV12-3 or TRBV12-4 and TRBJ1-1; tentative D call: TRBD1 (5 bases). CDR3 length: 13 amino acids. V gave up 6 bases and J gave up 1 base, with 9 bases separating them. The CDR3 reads CASSPGQNTEAFF. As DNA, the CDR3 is TGTGCCAGCAGCCCCGGACAGAACACTGAAGCTTTCTTT.

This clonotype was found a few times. CDR3 region: CASRQGSNQPQHF. DNA of the CDR3: TGTGCCAGCAGACAGGGGAGCAATCAGCCCCAGCATTTT. The chain uses TRBV7-8 and TRBJ1-5, with 7 bases aligning to TRBD1. The CDR3 length is 13 residues. J was trimmed by 1 base and V by 6 bases; bases with no gene match: 0. Per germline, CDR1 SGHVS and CDR2 FQNEAQ. Full variable domain (rest looked up from reference TRBV7-8 and TRBJ1-5): GAGVSQSPRYKVAKRGQDVALRCDPISGHVSLFWYQQALGQGPEFLTYFQNEAQLDKSGLPSDRFFAERPEGSVSTLKIQRTQQEDSAVYLCASRQGSNQPQHFGDGTRLSIL.

The CDR3: CASSGGSGLKNSYEQYF. In DNA form, the CDR3 reads TGTGCCAGCAGTGGGGGTTCGGGACTAAAAAACTCCTACGAGCAGTACTTC. V usage is TRBV2 and J usage is TRBJ2-7; 7 nucleotides agree with TRBD2. J lost 0 bases, V lost 4 bases, and 12 bases had no gene match. The CDR3 runs 17 residues. In germline, CDR1 is SNHLY, CDR2 FYNNEI.

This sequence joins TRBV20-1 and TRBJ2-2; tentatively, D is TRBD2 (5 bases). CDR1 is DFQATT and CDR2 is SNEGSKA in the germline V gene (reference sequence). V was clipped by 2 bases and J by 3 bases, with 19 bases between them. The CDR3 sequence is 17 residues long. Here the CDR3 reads CSARPSHEGLDTGELFF. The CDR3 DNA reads TGCAGTGCTAGACCCTCCCACGAGGGCCTCGACACCGGGGAGCTGTTTTTT.

Written as DNA, the CDR3 is TGTGCCAGCAGTTACCCCACAGGGGGTGCGGAATCCCCTGAAGCTTTCTTT. This encodes CASSYPTGGAESPEAFF. The V and J genes are TRBV6-6 and TRBJ1-1; TRBD1 matches at 8 bases. V lost 2 bases, J lost 6 bases, and 14 bases stayed unmatched. This CDR3 spans 17 amino acids. Germline V lookup: CDR1 MNHNY, CDR2 SVGAGI (reference sequence).